This is a list of T cell receptor beta chains from one sample in a study of T cell repertoires in cytomegalovirus infection. TCRdb re-analysed the reads in MiXCR, keeping a single row per CDR3 protein. The sample holds 900,000 to 950,000 distinct CDR3 sequences, less than 35% seen once. Their recognized antigens are unknown. Source: cultured CD8+ T cells from PBMCs, taken from culture after CMV antigen stimulation. The source is a human donor in good health (CMV status not recorded). Some clones in this sample may be carry-over from other donors' samples. Both conserved end residues are part of each CDR3. The D gene is left open where the match is weak. Clone size is stated in some rows and not others, as once, few, many or a class when expanded.

size: few; V: TRBV7-3; J: TRBJ2-2; length: 16; D: TRBD2; CDR3: CASSSTGGAKMGELFF; DNA: TGTGCCAGCAGCTCCACCGGGGGGGCAAAGATGGGGGAGCTGTTTTTT
size: -; V: TRBV4-1; J: TRBJ2-3; length: 14; D: TRBD2; CDR3: CASSQGLALDTQYF; DNA: TGCGCCAGCAGCCAAGGACTAGCTCTGGATACGCAGTATTTT
size: -; V: TRBV19; J: TRBJ1-5; length: 15; D: -; CDR3: CASSIPGAYNQPQHF; DNA: TGTGCCAGTAGTATACCCGGCGCCTACAATCAGCCCCAGCATTTT
size: few; V: TRBV6-5; J: TRBJ2-2; length: 16; D: -; CDR3: CASSYPIGSTHGELFF; DNA: TGTGCCAGCAGCTACCCGATAGGATCTACTCACGGGGAGCTGTTTTTT
size: -; V: TRBV4-1; J: TRBJ2-2; length: 16; D: -; CDR3: CASSPQTGQGAGELFF; DNA: TGCGCCAGCAGCCCCCAGACAGGCCAGGGAGCCGGGGAGCTGTTTTTT
size: few; V: TRBV6-5; J: TRBJ1-1; length: 15; D: -; CDR3: CASSYSIPPNTEAFF; DNA: TGTGCCAGCAGTTACTCGATTCCGCCGAACACTGAAGCTTTCTTT
size: -; V: TRBV5-5; J: TRBJ2-6; length: 18; D: TRBD1; CDR3: CASSPIRTGGDGANVLTF; DNA: TGTGCCAGCAGCCCTATTCGGACAGGGGGCGATGGGGCCAACGTCCTGACTTTC
size: -; V: TRBV27; J: TRBJ1-6; length: 15; D: -; CDR3: CASTTEHSYNSPLHF; DNA: TGTGCCAGCACGACAGAACACTCCTATAATTCACCCCTCCACTTT
size: -; V: TRBV6-6; J: TRBJ2-5; length: 15; D: TRBD2; CDR3: CASSYSGTSGETQYF; DNA: TGTGCCAGCAGTTACTCGGGGACTAGCGGGGAGACCCAGTACTTC
size: -; V: TRBV4-1; J: TRBJ2-5; length: 15; D: TRBD2; CDR3: CASSRLAGYQETQYF; DNA: TGCGCCAGCAGCCGACTAGCGGGGTACCAAGAGACCCAGTACTTC
size: few; V: TRBV6-1; J: TRBJ2-2; length: 16; D: -; CDR3: CASSLPLSPGTGELFF; DNA: TGTGCCAGCAGTCTCCCTCTTTCCCCGGGCACCGGGGAGCTGTTTTTT
size: -; V: TRBV12-3/TRBV12-4; J: TRBJ1-5; length: 13; D: -; CDR3: CASSLGGLRPQHF; DNA: TGTGCCAGCAGTTTAGGAGGGTTGCGGCCCCAGCATTTT
size: once; V: TRBV4-1; J: TRBJ2-5; length: 17; D: TRBD2; CDR3: CASSQDGGGANLETQYF; DNA: TGCGCCAGCAGCCAGGATGGCGGGGGGGCCAATCTAGAGACCCAGTACTTC
size: few; V: TRBV4-1; J: TRBJ2-3; length: 17; D: TRBD2; CDR3: CASSQSGLAGGTDTQYF; DNA: TGCGCCAGCAGCCAAAGCGGACTAGCGGGGGGCACAGATACGCAGTATTTT
size: few; V: TRBV7-8; J: TRBJ1-2; length: 17; D: TRBD1; CDR3: CASTQGDNRGWIYGYTF; DNA: TGTGCCAGCACCCAGGGAGATAACAGGGGATGGATCTATGGCTACACCTTC
size: few; V: TRBV11-3; J: TRBJ2-1; length: 17; D: TRBD2; CDR3: CASSSWGTGGAYNEQFF; DNA: TGTGCCAGCAGCTCTTGGGGCACGGGGGGGGCCTACAATGAGCAGTTCTTC
size: few; V: TRBV6-2/TRBV6-3; J: TRBJ2-2; length: 14; D: -; CDR3: CASSYEPGSGELFF; DNA: TGTGCCAGCAGTTACGAGCCGGGATCCGGGGAGCTGTTTTTT
size: few; V: TRBV6-1; J: TRBJ1-3; length: 15; D: -; CDR3: CASSPDGSSGNTIYF; DNA: TGTGCCAGCAGTCCGGACGGGAGCTCTGGAAACACCATATATTTT
size: -; V: TRBV7-6; J: TRBJ2-1; length: 22; D: -; CDR3: CASSLGVGKKRGGQGQGGEQFF; DNA: TGTGCCAGCAGCTTAGGGGTCGGAAAGAAGCGGGGGGGACAGGGGCAGGGTGGTGAGCAGTTCTTC
size: few; V: TRBV19; J: TRBJ2-2; length: 18; D: TRBD1; CDR3: CASSIRNGQGSNTGELFF; DNA: TGTGCCAGTAGTATACGAAATGGACAGGGTTCAAACACCGGGGAGCTGTTTTTT
size: few; V: TRBV12-3/TRBV12-4; J: TRBJ2-5; length: 16; D: TRBD2; CDR3: CASSGWAGGGQETQYF; DNA: TGTGCCAGCAGCGGTTGGGCGGGGGGGGGTCAAGAGACCCAGTACTTC
size: few; V: TRBV27; J: TRBJ2-5; length: 16; D: -; CDR3: CASSSGVNRYQETQYF; DNA: TGTGCCAGCAGTTCTGGGGTAAACAGGTACCAAGAGACCCAGTACTTC
size: -; V: TRBV20-1; J: TRBJ1-2; length: 14; D: -; CDR3: CSARRSQVNYGYTF; DNA: TGCAGTGCTAGAAGGTCGCAGGTCAACTATGGCTACACCTTC
size: -; V: TRBV4-1; J: TRBJ2-7; length: 14; D: -; CDR3: CASSQDPGVAEQYF; DNA: TGCGCCAGCAGCCAAGATCCAGGGGTCGCCGAGCAGTACTTC
size: few; V: TRBV7-9; J: TRBJ2-1; length: 16; D: TRBD1; CDR3: CASSIDRGSHYNEQFF; DNA: TGTGCCAGCAGCATCGACAGGGGATCCCACTACAATGAGCAGTTCTTC
size: -; V: TRBV7-9; J: TRBJ2-1; length: 13; D: -; CDR3: CASSWAAPNEQFF; DNA: TGTGCCAGCAGCTGGGCAGCACCCAATGAGCAGTTCTTC
size: few; V: TRBV20-1; J: TRBJ2-4; length: 16; D: -; CDR3: CSATEWGLGAKNIQYF; DNA: TGCAGTGCCACGGAATGGGGCCTTGGAGCCAAAAACATTCAGTACTTC
size: few; V: TRBV2; J: TRBJ2-3; length: 12; D: -; CDR3: CARGLSTDTQYF; DNA: TGTGCCAGGGGCCTTAGCACAGATACGCAGTATTTT
size: -; V: TRBV19; J: TRBJ1-1; length: 14; D: TRBD1; CDR3: CASNLGQGATEAFF; DNA: TGTGCCAGTAATCTCGGACAGGGTGCCACTGAAGCTTTCTTT
size: -; V: TRBV5-5; J: TRBJ1-2; length: 14; D: -; CDR3: CASSMPGQDYGYTF; DNA: TGTGCCAGCAGCATGCCCGGACAAGACTATGGCTACACCTTC
size: few; V: TRBV6-6; J: TRBJ2-4; length: 17; D: -; CDR3: CASTPWVEGVAKNIQYF; DNA: TGTGCCAGCACCCCCTGGGTGGAGGGTGTAGCCAAAAACATTCAGTACTTC
size: -; V: TRBV24-1; J: TRBJ2-5; length: 15; D: -; CDR3: CATSDSWRPAETQYF; DNA: TGTGCCACCAGTGATTCCTGGAGACCCGCGGAGACCCAGTACTTC
size: few; V: TRBV19; J: TRBJ2-1; length: 13; D: -; CDR3: CASTLGRGNEQFF; DNA: TGTGCCAGTACCCTGGGCAGGGGTAATGAGCAGTTCTTC
size: -; V: TRBV4-1; J: TRBJ2-1; length: 14; D: TRBD2; CDR3: CASTPSGGAVEQFF; DNA: TGCGCCAGCACCCCTAGCGGGGGGGCAGTTGAGCAGTTCTTC
size: -; V: TRBV19; J: TRBJ2-2; length: 16; D: -; CDR3: CASRDRTAANTGELFF; DNA: TGTGCCAGTAGAGACCGGACAGCTGCGAACACCGGGGAGCTGTTTTTT
size: many; V: TRBV27; J: TRBJ1-4; length: 16; D: -; CDR3: CASSLSRGSTNEKLFF; DNA: TGTGCCAGCAGTTTATCGCGGGGATCAACTAATGAAAAACTGTTTTTT
size: few; V: TRBV28; J: TRBJ1-5; length: 15; D: -; CDR3: CASSFFPEDNQPQHF; DNA: TGTGCCAGCAGTTTCTTCCCGGAAGACAATCAGCCCCAGCATTTT
size: -; V: TRBV5-4; J: TRBJ2-5; length: 12; D: -; CDR3: CANSQAGETQYF; DNA: TGTGCCAACAGCCAAGCCGGGGAGACCCAGTACTTC
size: few; V: TRBV7-9; J: TRBJ2-5; length: 13; D: TRBD1; CDR3: CASSFDRGETQYF; DNA: TGTGCCAGCAGCTTCGACAGGGGCGAGACCCAGTACTTC
size: -; V: TRBV5-1; J: TRBJ1-2; length: 16; D: -; CDR3: CASSGTSEFSNYGYTF; DNA: TGCGCCAGCAGCGGTACGTCCGAGTTCTCTAACTATGGCTACACCTTC
size: many; V: TRBV7-2; J: TRBJ2-7; length: 13; D: TRBD2; CDR3: CASSLGTSGEQYF; DNA: TGTGCCAGCAGCTTAGGGACTAGCGGCGAGCAGTACTTC
size: few; V: TRBV6-5; J: TRBJ2-7; length: 16; D: TRBD1; CDR3: CASSFGGTGEFYEQYF; DNA: TGTGCCAGCAGTTTCGGTGGGACAGGGGAATTCTACGAGCAGTACTTC
size: few; V: TRBV6-1; J: TRBJ2-4; length: 16; D: -; CDR3: CASSSSQGLAKNIQYF; DNA: TGTGCCAGCAGTTCGTCGCAGGGGTTAGCCAAAAACATTCAGTACTTC
size: few; V: TRBV20-1; J: TRBJ1-1; length: 14; D: -; CDR3: CSAREDRLNTEAFF; DNA: TGCAGTGCTAGGGAAGACAGATTGAACACTGAAGCTTTCTTT
size: -; V: TRBV13; J: TRBJ2-2; length: 14; D: -; CDR3: CASSLRGFNGELFF; DNA: TGTGCCAGCAGCTTACGGGGATTTAACGGGGAGCTGTTTTTT